This T cell receptor beta chain was identified during a study of cytotoxic CD8 clonotypes in ibrutinib-treated CLL. Regarding the study as a whole: Different sampling times were used for sustained-remission and progressing patients.

The table lists this clone with a few counts. Its antigen remains unknown. This same CDR3 is encoded by further DNA sequences in the sample. Assay: immunoSEQ multiplex PCR; the TCRdb copy retains only in-frame clones and omits some. The repertoire holds more than 300,000 clones, with more than 65% as singletons. Germline lookup yields CDR1 MGHDK and CDR2 SYGVNS. This CDR3 contains 12 residues. With 4 bases removed from V and 5 bases from J, the gap between germline ends came to 9 bases. V and J are TRBV25-1 and TRBJ2-7; D is possibly TRBD1 (6 bases). The source material was PBMCs, sampled before ibrutinib treatment. The source is a human donor with chronic lymphocytic leukemia. The CDR3 nucleotides read TGTGCCAGCAGTGGGAACAGGGACGAGCAGTACTTC. This translates into CASSGNRDEQYF.